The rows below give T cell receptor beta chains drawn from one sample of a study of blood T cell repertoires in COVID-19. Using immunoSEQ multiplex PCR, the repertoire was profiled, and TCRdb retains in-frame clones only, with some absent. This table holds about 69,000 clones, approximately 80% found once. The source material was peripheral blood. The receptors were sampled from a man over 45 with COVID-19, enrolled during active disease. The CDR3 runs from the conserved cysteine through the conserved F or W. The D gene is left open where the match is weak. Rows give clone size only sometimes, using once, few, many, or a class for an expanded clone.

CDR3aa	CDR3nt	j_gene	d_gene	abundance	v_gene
CASSDQPGGQGTEAFF	TGTGCCAGCAGCGATCAACCAGGGGGACAGGGCACTGAAGCTTTCTTT	TRBJ1-1	TRBD1	.	TRBV7-3
CASSFGSIETQYF	TGTGCCAGCAGCTTCGGGTCGATAGAGACCCAGTACTTC	TRBJ2-5	.	.	TRBV7-6
CASSVASESSGANVLTF	TGTGCCAGCAGCGTAGCCAGCGAGAGCTCTGGGGCCAACGTCCTGACTTTC	TRBJ2-6	.	.	TRBV9
CASSPGQAANTGELFF	TGTGCCAGCAGCCCTGGACAGGCTGCGAACACCGGGGAGCTGTTTTTT	TRBJ2-2	TRBD1	.	TRBV9
CASNGLAGGGFCETQYF	TGTGCCAGCAACGGACTAGCGGGGGGCGGTTTCTGCGAGACCCAGTACTTC	TRBJ2-5	TRBD2	.	TRBV6-7
CATTPRGQTRNGYTF	TGTGCCACCACCCCCAGGGGCCAGACGAGAAATGGCTACACCTTC	TRBJ1-2	.	.	TRBV15
CASRESGLAGQETQYF	TGTGCCAGCAGAGAGTCGGGACTAGCGGGTCAAGAGACCCAGTACTTC	TRBJ2-5	TRBD2	.	TRBV6-4
CASSQMGGREQFF	TGTGCCAGCAGCCAAATGGGGGGGAGGGAGCAGTTCTTC	TRBJ2-1	TRBD2	.	TRBV3-1/TRBV3-2
CASSPQRVNTGELFF	TGTGCCAGTAGTCCTCAGCGGGTGAACACCGGGGAGCTGTTTTTT	TRBJ2-2	.	.	TRBV19
CASSEVWDSTDTQYF	TGTGCCAGCAGTGAGGTGTGGGACAGTACAGATACGCAGTATTTT	TRBJ2-3	TRBD1	.	TRBV27
CASIRKPGRKAFF	TGTGCCAGCATTCGAAAACCTGGGAGAAAAGCTTTCTTT	TRBJ1-1	.	.	TRBV6-5
CASSLYHLQGQETQYF	TGTGCCAGCAGCTTGTATCACTTACAGGGGCAAGAGACCCAGTACTTC	TRBJ2-5	TRBD1	.	TRBV7-2
CASSWGRYNEQFF	TGTGCCAGTTCGTGGGGGCGTTACAATGAGCAGTTCTTC	TRBJ2-1	.	.	TRBV12-3/TRBV12-4
CASSSGLRVPDTQYF	TGTGCCAGCAGCTCGGGACTCAGGGTACCGGATACGCAGTATTTT	TRBJ2-3	.	.	TRBV5-6
CASSQSVGAQPQHF	TGCGCCAGCAGCCAATCTGTGGGGGCTCAGCCCCAGCATTTT	TRBJ1-5	.	.	TRBV4-3
CASSSHFRDSLKNTEAFF	TGTGCCAGCAGCTCGCACTTCCGGGACAGCCTTAAGAACACTGAAGCTTTCTTT	TRBJ1-1	TRBD1	once	TRBV11-2
CASSQTGSKIYGYTF	TGTGCCAGCAGCCAGACAGGTTCGAAGATTTATGGCTACACCTTC	TRBJ1-2	.	.	TRBV7-2
CASSEAAGVVETQYF	TGTGCCAGCAGTGAAGCAGCGGGGGTTGTGGAGACCCAGTACTTC	TRBJ2-5	TRBD2	.	TRBV6-1
CASSLLLIGEGEQYF	TGTGCCAGCAGCTTATTACTCATCGGGGAGGGCGAGCAGTACTTC	TRBJ2-7	TRBD2	.	TRBV7-2
CASGPGEQETQYF	TGTGCTAGTGGTCCGGGGGAGCAAGAGACCCAGTACTTC	TRBJ2-5	.	.	TRBV12-5
CASSELAGLGETQYF	TGTGCCAGCAGTGAATTGGCGGGGCTGGGGGAGACCCAGTACTTC	TRBJ2-5	.	.	TRBV2
CASISASGYGYTF	TGTGCCAGCATCTCAGCTTCCGGGTATGGCTACACCTTC	TRBJ1-2	.	.	TRBV6-5
CASSRYGTGMNTEAFF	TGCGCCAGCAGCCGTTACGGGACAGGCATGAACACTGAAGCTTTCTTT	TRBJ1-1	TRBD1	few	TRBV5-1
CASSPTSYEQYF	TGTGCCAGCAGCCCAACTTCGTACGAGCAGTACTTC	TRBJ2-7	.	.	TRBV14
CASSVAGSADTQYF	TGTGCCAGCAGTGTAGCGGGGTCGGCAGATACGCAGTATTTT	TRBJ2-3	TRBD2	.	TRBV25-1
CASSDGSWDTEAFF	TGCGCCAGCAGCGACGGTAGCTGGGACACTGAAGCTTTCTTT	TRBJ1-1	.	.	TRBV5-1
CASSESAGGFYGYTF	TGTGCCAGCAGTGAATCGGCGGGGGGATTCTATGGCTACACCTTC	TRBJ1-2	.	.	TRBV6-1
CASSQVTSIADTQYF	TGTGCCAGCAGCCAAGTAACTAGTATCGCAGATACGCAGTATTTT	TRBJ2-3	.	.	TRBV3-1/TRBV3-2
CASSEYGQGAKKAFF	TGTGCCAGCAGTGAATATGGACAGGGGGCCAAAAAAGCTTTCTTT	TRBJ1-1	TRBD1	.	TRBV6-1
CASSTGQGFEAFF	TGTGCCAGTAGTACGGGACAGGGGTTTGAAGCTTTCTTT	TRBJ1-1	TRBD1	.	TRBV19
CASSFGGSANYGYTF	TGTGCCAGCAGTTTTGGGGGGTCAGCTAACTATGGCTACACCTTC	TRBJ1-2	.	.	TRBV27
CASSEAITYEQYF	TGTGCCAGCAGTGAAGCTATTACCTACGAGCAGTACTTC	TRBJ2-7	.	.	TRBV6-1
CATSRDRGTYNEQFF	TGTGCCACCAGCAGAGATCGGGGGACCTACAATGAGCAGTTCTTC	TRBJ2-1	.	.	TRBV15
CASSPGTEGGELFF	TGCGCCAGCAGCCCTGGGACAGAGGGCGGGGAGCTGTTTTTT	TRBJ2-2	TRBD1	few	TRBV5-1
CASSYRRGNNQPQHF	TGTGCCAGCAGTTATCGAAGAGGGAACAATCAGCCCCAGCATTTT	TRBJ1-5	.	.	TRBV6-6
CASSPTGGAGMNTEAFF	TGCGCCAGCAGTCCTACAGGGGGCGCAGGCATGAACACTGAAGCTTTCTTT	TRBJ1-1	TRBD1	.	TRBV10-1
CASSSTWEGSTTDTQYF	TGTGCCAGCAGCTCAACGTGGGAGGGTAGTACCACAGATACGCAGTATTTT	TRBJ2-3	TRBD2	.	TRBV5-4
CASSGEKRGLEQFF	TGTGCCAGCAGTGGAGAAAAGCGGGGTCTCGAGCAGTTCTTC	TRBJ2-1	TRBD2	.	TRBV2
CASSPRVQTLDYGYTF	TGTGCCAGCTCACCACGTGTACAGACCCTGGACTATGGCTACACCTTC	TRBJ1-2	.	.	TRBV18
CASSESGGGYNEQFF	TGTGCCAGCAGCGAGAGCGGGGGGGGCTACAATGAGCAGTTCTTC	TRBJ2-1	TRBD2	medium-sized	TRBV9
CASSISRESAVLFF	TGTGCCAGTAGTATTTCGCGGGAATCGGCGGTGCTGTTTTTT	TRBJ2-2	.	.	TRBV19
CASSLGGANTEAFF	TGTGCCAGCAGCTTAGGGGGAGCGAACACTGAAGCTTTCTTT	TRBJ1-1	.	.	TRBV11-3
CASSSGLFYGYTF	TGTGCCAGCAGCTCTGGACTCTTCTATGGCTACACCTTC	TRBJ1-2	.	few	TRBV7-9
CASSYAGANGYTF	TGTGCCAGCAGTTACGCAGGGGCCAATGGCTACACCTTC	TRBJ1-2	.	.	TRBV6-2/TRBV6-3
CSCAVNTEAFF	TGTTCGTGCGCGGTGAACACTGAAGCTTTCTTT	TRBJ1-1	.	.	TRBV19